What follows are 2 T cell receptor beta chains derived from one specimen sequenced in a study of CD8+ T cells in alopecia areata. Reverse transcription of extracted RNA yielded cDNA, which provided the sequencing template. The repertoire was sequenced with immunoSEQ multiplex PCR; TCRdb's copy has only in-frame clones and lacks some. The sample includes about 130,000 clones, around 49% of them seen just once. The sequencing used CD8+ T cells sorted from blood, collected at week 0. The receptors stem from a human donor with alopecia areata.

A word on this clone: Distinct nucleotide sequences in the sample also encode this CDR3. The CDR3 here is CASSSGNQPQHF. CDR3 nucleotides: TGTGCCAGCAGTTCCGGCAATCAGCCCCAGCATTTT. V gene TRBV27 combines with J gene TRBJ1-5, with unresolved D. The CDR3 has 12 amino acids. Germline V gene data show CDR1 as MNHEY and CDR2 as SMNVEV (reference sequence). Trimming cost V 4 bases and J 2 bases, with 3 bases left between them.

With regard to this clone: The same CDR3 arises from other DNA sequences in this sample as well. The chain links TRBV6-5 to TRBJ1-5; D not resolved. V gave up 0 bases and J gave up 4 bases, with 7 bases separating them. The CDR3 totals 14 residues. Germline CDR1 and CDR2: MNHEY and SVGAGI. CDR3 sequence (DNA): TGTGCCAGCAGTTACTCGGAGGGAAATCAGCCCCAGCATTTT. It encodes CASSYSEGNQPQHF.